This record looks at one T cell receptor (beta chain) sequence and its context. Antigen specificity is unknown. The data belong to a study of radiation and T cells in renal cell carcinoma. Overall study context: Nephrectomy followed 15 Gy stereotactic body radiation by 4 weeks. Whole-study results and caveats: In blood, top tumor clones expanded by 2 weeks, shrinking by 4. Pretreatment tumor biopsies were lacking, so baseline clonotypes are unknown.

Indicated time point: baseline pretreatment blood. Treatment specified: 15 Gy SBRT to primary tumor, nephrectomy 4 weeks later. Radiation-treated patients gave blood at baseline, week 2 and week 4. The repertoire was sequenced with immunoSEQ multiplex PCR; TCRdb's copy has only in-frame clones and lacks some. The sample lists about 50,000 clones; around 83% were seen once. The sequences come from blood, collected from a patient whose treatment included radiotherapy and nephrectomy. The clonotype originates from a woman in her seventies with renal cell carcinoma.

The CDR3 spells CASRGAINYGYTF. Here the CDR3 DNA reads TGTGCCAGCAGGGGAGCAATCAACTATGGCTACACCTTC. This chain joins TRBV25-1 and TRBJ1-2; D gene uncertain. Trimming took off 6 bases at V and 2 bases at J, with 10 bases between the two ends. Germline CDR1 and CDR2: MGHDK and SYGVNS. The CDR3 totals 13 residues.